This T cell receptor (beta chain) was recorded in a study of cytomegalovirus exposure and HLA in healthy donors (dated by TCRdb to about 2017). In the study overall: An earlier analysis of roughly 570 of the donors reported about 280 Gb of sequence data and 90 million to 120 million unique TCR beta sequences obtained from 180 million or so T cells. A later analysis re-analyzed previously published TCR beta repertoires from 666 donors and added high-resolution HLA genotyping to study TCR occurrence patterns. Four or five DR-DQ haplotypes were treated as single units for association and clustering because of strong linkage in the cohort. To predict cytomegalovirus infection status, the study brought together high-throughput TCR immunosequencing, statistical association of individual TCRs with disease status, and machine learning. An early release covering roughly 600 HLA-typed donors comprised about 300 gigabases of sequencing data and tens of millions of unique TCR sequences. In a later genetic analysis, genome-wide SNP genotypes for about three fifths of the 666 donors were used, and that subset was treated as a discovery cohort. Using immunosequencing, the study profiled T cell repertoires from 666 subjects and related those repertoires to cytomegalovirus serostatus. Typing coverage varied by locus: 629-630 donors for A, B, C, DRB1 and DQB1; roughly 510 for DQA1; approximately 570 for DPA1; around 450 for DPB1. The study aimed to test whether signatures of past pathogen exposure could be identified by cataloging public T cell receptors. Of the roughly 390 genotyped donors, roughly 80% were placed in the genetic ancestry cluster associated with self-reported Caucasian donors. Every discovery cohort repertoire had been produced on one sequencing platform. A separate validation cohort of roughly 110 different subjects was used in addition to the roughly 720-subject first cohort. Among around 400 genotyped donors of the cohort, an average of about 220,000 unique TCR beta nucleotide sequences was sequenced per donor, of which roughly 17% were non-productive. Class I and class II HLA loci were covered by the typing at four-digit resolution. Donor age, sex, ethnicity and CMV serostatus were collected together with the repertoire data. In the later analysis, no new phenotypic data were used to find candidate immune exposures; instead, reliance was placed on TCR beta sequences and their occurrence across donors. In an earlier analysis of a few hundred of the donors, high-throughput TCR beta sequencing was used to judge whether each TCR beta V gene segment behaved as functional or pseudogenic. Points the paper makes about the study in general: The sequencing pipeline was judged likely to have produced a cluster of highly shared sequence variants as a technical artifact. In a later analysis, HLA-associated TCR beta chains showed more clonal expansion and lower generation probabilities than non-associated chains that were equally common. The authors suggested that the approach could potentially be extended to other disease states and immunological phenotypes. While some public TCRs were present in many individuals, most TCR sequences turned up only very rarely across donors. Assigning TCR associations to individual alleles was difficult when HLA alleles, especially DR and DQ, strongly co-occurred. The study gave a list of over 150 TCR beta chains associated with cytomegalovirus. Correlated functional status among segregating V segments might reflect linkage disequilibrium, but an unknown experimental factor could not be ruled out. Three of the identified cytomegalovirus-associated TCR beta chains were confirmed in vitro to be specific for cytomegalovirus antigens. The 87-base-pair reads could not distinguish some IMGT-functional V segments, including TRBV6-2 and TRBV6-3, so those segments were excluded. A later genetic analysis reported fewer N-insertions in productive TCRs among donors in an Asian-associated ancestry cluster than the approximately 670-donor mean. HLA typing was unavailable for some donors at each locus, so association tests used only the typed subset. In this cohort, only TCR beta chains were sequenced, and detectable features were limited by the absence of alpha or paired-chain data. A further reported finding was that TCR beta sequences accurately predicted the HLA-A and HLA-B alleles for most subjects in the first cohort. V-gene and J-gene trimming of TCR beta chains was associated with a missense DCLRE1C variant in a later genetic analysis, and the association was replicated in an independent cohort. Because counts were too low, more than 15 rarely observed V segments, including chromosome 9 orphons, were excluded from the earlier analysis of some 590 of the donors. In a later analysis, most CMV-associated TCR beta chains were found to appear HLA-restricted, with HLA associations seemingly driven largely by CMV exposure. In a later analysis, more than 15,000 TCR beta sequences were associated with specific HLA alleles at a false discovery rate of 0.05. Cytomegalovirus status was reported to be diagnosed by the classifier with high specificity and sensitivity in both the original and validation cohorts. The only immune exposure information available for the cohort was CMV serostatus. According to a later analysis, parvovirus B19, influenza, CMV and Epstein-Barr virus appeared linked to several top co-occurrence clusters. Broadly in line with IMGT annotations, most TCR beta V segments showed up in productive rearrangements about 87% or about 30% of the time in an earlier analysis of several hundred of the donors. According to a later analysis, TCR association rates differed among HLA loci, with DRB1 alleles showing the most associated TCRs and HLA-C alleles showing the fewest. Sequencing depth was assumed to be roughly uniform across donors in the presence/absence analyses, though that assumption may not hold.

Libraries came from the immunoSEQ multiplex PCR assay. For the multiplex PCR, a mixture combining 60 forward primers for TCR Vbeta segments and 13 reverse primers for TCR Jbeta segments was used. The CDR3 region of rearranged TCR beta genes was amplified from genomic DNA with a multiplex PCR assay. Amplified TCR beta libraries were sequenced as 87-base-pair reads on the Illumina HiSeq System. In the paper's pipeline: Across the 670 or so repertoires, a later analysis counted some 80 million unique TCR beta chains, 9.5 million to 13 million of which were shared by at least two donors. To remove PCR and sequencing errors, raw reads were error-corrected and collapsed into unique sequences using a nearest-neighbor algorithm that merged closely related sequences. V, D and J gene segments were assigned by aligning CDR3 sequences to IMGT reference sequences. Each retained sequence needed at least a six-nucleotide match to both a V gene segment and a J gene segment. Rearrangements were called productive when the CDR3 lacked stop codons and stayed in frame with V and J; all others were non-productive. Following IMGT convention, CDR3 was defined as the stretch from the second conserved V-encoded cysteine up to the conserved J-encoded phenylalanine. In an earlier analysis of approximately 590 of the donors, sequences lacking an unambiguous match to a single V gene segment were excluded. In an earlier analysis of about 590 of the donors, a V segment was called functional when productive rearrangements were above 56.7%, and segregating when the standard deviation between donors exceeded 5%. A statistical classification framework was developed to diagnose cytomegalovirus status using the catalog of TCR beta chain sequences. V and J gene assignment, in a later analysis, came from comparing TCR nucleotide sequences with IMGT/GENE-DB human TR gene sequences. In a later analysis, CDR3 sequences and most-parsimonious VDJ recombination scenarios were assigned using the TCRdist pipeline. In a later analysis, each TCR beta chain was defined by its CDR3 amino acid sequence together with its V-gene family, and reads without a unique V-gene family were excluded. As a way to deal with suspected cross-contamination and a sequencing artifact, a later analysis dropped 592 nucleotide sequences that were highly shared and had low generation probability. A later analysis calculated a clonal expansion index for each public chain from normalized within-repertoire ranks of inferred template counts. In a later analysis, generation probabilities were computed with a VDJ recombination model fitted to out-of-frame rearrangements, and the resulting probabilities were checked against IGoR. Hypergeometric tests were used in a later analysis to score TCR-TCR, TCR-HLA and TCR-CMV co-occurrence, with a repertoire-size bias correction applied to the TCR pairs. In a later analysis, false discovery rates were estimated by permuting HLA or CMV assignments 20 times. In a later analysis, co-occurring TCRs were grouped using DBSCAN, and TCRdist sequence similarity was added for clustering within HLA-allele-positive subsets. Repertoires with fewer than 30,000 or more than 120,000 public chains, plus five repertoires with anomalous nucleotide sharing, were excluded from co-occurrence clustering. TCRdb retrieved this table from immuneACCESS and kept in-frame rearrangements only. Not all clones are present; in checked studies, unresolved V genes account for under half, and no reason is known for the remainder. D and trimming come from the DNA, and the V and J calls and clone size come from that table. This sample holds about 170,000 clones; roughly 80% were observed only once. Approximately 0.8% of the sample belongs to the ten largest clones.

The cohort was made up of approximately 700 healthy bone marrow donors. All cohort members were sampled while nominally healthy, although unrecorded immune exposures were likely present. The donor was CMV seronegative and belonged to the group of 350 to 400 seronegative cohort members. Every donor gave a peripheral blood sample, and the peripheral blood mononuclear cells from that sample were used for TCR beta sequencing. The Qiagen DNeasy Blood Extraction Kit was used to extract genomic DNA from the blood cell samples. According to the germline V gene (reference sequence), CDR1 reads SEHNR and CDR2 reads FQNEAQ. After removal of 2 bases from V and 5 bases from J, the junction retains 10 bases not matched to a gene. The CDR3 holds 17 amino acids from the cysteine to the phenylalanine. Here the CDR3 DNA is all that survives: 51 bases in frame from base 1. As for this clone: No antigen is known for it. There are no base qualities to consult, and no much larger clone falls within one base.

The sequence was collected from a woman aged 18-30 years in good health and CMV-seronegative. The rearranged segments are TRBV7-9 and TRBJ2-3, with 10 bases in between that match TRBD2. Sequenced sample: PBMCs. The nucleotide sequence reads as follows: TGTGCCAGCAGCTTATTGACTACTAGCGGGATTAAAGATACGCAGTATTTT. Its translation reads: CASSLLTTSGIKDTQYF.